Following are 7 T cell receptor beta chains from one sample sequenced in a study of T cell responses to AZD1222 COVID-19 vaccine. Libraries were prepared by immunoSEQ multiplex PCR; TCRdb keeps only in-frame clonotypes and omits some of them. The sample holds 100,000 to 150,000 clones, 87% seen once. The sequencing here drew on peripheral blood, taken on day 0 of AZD1222 vaccination. The receptors derive from an adult in good health.

About this clone: At one of its ends the junction is not consistent with the germline gene, which may arise from a read error. The DNA of the CDR3 is TGTGCCAGCAGTTACTCACTAGCGGGGCCGGACTTC. It specifies CASSYSLAGPDF. This chain links TRBV6-5 with TRBJ2-4; 10 nucleotides line up with TRBD2. Germline CDR1 reads MNHEY; CDR2 reads SVGAGI. CDR3 length: 12 residues.

The V gene is TRBV9, the J gene TRBJ2-2; 9 bases line up with TRBD2. V trimming: 2 bases; J trimming: 0 bases; junction bases outside the gene matches: 5. Germline-derived CDR1 and CDR2 are SGDLS and YYNGEE. This CDR3 comprises 17 residues. The CDR3 here is CASSVLSGGTNTGELFF. The CDR3 nucleotides read TGTGCCAGCAGCGTCCTCAGCGGGGGGACGAACACCGGGGAGCTGTTTTTT.

This chain uses TRBV28 with TRBJ1-4, with D possibly being TRBD1 (5 bases). V lost 1 base to trimming and J lost 7 bases, with 16 bases between them. The germline CDR1 and CDR2 sequences are MDHEN and SYDVKM. The CDR3 loop spans 16 amino acids. The CDR3 DNA sequence: TGTGCCAGCAGTTTATCCCGGGGCGCCGGGGGTGAAAAACTGTTTTTT. This sequence encodes CASSLSRGAGGEKLFF.

CDR3 nucleotide sequence: TGTGCCAGCAGTAGCGGGACTAGTTGGGGTAATGAGCAGTTCTTC. It is translated as CASSSGTSWGNEQFF. The chain uses TRBV6-5 and TRBJ2-1; 8 positions match TRBD2. This CDR3 has 15 amino acids. Germline assignment: CDR1 MNHEY and CDR2 SVGAGI. V was pared by 5 bases and J by 7 bases, with 10 bases of the junction left unmatched.

The chain is built from TRBV3-1 (or the pseudogene TRBV3-2) and TRBJ2-7, with TRBD2 identical over 9 bases. Germline V CDR1 and CDR2: LGHDT, YNNKEL (reference sequence). V dropped 0 bases and J dropped 5; count of bases not matched to a gene: 5. The CDR3 extends over 15 amino acids. The CDR3: CASSQEETSGHEQYF. The CDR3 DNA reads as TGTGCCAGCAGCCAAGAAGAGACTAGCGGTCACGAGCAGTACTTC.

The chain couples TRBV2 to TRBJ1-1, with 9 bases that match TRBD1. Germline lookup yields CDR1 SNHLY and CDR2 FYNNEI. The CDR3 spans 13 residues. V shed 6 bases, J shed 4 bases, and the junction held 3 bases outside the gene matches. CDR3 loop: CASSMGQGTEAFF. For the CDR3, the DNA is TGTGCCAGCAGCATGGGACAGGGCACTGAAGCTTTCTTT.

The rearrangement joins TRBV27 to TRBJ2-3; TRBD2 agrees at 12 bases. V trimming: 6 bases; J trimming: 7 bases; junction bases outside the gene matches: 11. The CDR3 runs 16 residues. CDR1 and CDR2 (germline): MNHEY, SMNVEV (reference sequence). CDR3 nucleotides: TGTGCCAGCAGCTTAATACTAGCGGGAGGCACCAATACGCAGTATTTT. Amino acids: CASSLILAGGTNTQYF.